The following is a T cell receptor (beta chain) sequence with its context. Its antigen is unknown. The CDR3 has 17 amino acids. The germline CDR1 and CDR2 sequences are MDHEN and SYDVKM. V was pared by 6 bases and J by 0 bases, with 18 bases between. The entry originates in a study of shared clonotypes between healthy human individuals. Study-level points and caveats: Depth of sequencing was expected to influence donor clonotype sharing.

Produced via immunoSEQ multiplex PCR; TCRdb's table is partial and in-frame only. This sample yields approximately 1.5 million clones, of which roughly 98.5% are seen a single time; under 0.45% belongs to the top ten. It was into CD45RA+ naive and CD45RA-negative memory subsets that the CD4+ cells were split. The sample was naive CD4+ T cells sorted from blood. Subset defined: CD45RA+ positively selected. The receptor comes from a man younger than 45 in good health. The chain is built from TRBV28 and TRBJ1-3; D is unresolved. The CDR3 DNA reads TGTGCCAGCAGACAAACACCGAGGAGGACCTCTGGAAACACCATATATTTT. It yields the protein CASRQTPRRTSGNTIYF.